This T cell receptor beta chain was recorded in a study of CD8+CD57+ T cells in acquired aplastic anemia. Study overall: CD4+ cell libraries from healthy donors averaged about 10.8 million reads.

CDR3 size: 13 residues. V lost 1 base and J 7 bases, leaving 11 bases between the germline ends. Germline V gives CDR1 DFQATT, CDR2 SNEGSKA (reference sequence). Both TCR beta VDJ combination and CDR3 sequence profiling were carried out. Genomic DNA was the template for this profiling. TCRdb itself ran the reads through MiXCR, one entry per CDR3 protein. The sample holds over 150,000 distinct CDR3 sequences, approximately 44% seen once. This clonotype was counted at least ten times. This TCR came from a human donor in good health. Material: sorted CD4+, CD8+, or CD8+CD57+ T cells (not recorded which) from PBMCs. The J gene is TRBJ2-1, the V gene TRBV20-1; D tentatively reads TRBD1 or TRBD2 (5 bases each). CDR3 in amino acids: CSARGEGQNEQFF. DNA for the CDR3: TGCAGTGCTAGAGGAGAGGGGCAGAATGAGCAGTTCTTC.